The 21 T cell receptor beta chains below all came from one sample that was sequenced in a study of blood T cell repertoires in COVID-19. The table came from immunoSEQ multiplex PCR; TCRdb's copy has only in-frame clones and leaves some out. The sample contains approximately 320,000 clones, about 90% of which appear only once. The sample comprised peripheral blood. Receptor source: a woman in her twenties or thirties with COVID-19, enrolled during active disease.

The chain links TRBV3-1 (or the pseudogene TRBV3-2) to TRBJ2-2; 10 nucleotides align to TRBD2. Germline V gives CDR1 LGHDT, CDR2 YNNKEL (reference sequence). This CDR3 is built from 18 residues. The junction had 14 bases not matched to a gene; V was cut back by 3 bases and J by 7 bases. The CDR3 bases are TGTGCCAGCAGCCACCCCGGGATAGCGGGGGGAAATGGCGGGGAGCTGTTTTTT. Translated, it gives CASSHPGIAGGNGGELFF.

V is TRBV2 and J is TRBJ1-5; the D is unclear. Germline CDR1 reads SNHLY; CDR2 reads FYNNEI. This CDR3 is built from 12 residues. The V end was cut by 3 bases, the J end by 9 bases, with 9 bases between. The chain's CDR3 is CASSDEGVPQHF. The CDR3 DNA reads TGTGCCAGCAGTGACGAAGGAGTGCCCCAGCATTTT. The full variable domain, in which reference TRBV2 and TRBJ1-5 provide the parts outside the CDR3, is EPEVTQTPSHQVTQMGQEVILRCVPISNHLYFYWYRQILGQKVEFLVSFYNNEISEKSEIFDDQFSVERPDGSNFTLKIRSTKLEDSAMYFCASSDEGVPQHFGDGTRLSIL.

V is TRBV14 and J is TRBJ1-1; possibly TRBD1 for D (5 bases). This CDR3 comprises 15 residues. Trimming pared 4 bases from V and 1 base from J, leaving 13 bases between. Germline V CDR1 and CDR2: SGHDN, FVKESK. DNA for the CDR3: TGTGCCAGCAGCCCGGGGGGGGAAACGAACACTGAAGCTTTCTTT. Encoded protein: CASSPGGETNTEAFF.

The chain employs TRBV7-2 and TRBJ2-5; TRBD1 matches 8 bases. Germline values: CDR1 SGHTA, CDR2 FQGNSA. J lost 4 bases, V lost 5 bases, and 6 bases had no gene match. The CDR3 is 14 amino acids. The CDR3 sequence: CASSGRGRGETQYF. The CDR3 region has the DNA TGTGCCAGCAGCGGCAGGGGGCGCGGAGAGACCCAGTACTTC.

In nucleotides, the CDR3 is TGTGCCAGCAGTTTGGGTAGCGGGGGAGAGACCCAGTACTTC. The encoded protein is CASSLGSGGETQYF. V is TRBV27 and J is TRBJ2-5; the match to TRBD2 covers 9 bases. The CDR3 loop spans 14 amino acids. Per germline, CDR1 MNHEY and CDR2 SMNVEV (reference sequence). V trimming: 3 bases; J trimming: 4 bases; junction bases outside the gene matches: 3.

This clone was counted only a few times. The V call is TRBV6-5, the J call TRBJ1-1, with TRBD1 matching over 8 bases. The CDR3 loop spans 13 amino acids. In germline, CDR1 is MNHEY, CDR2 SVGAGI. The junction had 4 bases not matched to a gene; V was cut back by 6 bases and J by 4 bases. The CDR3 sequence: CASRPDRGTEAFF. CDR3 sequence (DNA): TGTGCCAGCAGACCTGACAGGGGCACTGAAGCTTTCTTT.

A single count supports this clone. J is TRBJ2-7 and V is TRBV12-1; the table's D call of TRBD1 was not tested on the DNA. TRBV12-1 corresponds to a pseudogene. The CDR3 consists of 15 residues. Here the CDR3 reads CASSRGEDSPYEQYF. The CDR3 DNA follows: TGTGCCAGCAGCCGAGGAGAGGACAGTCCCTACGAGCAGTACTTC.

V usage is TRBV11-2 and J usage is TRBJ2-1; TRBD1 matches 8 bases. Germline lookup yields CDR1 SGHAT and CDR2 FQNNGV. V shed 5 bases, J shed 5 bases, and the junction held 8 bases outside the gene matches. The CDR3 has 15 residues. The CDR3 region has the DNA TGTGCCAGCAGCCGTCCCGGGACAGGTAACAATGAGCAGTTCTTC. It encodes CASSRPGTGNNEQFF.

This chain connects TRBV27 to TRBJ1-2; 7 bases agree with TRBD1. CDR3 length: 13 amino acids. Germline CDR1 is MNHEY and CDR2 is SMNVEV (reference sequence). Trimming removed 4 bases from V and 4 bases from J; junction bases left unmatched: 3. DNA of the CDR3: TGTGCCAGCAGTTACCAGGGGGGCTATGGCTACACCTTC. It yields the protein CASSYQGGYGYTF.

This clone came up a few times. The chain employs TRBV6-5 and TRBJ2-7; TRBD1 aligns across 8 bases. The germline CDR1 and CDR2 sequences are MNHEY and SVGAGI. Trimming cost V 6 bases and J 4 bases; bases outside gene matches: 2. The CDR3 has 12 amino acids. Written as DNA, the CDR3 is TGTGCCAGCAGAAGACAGGGGTACGAGCAGTACTTC. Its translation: CASRRQGYEQYF.

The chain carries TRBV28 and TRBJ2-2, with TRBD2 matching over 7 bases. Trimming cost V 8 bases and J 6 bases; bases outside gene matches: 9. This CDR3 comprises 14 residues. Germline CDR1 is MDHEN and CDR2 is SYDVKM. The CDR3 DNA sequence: TGTGCCAGCCGCTGGGCGGGGGAGGCCGGGGAGCTGTTTTTT. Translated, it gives CASRWAGEAGELFF.

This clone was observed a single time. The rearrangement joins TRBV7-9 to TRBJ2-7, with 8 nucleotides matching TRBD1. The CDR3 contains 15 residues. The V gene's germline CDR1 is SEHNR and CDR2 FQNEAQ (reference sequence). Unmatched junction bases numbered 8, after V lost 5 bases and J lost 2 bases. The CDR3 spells CASSPKQGDPYEQYF. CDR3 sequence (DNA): TGTGCCAGCAGCCCCAAACAGGGGGATCCCTACGAGCAGTACTTC.

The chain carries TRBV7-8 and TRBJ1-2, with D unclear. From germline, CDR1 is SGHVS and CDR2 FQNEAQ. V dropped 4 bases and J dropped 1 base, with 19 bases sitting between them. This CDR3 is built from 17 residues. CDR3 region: CASSSQSAFPINYGYTF. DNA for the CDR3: TGTGCCAGCAGCTCTCAGTCCGCCTTCCCGATTAACTATGGCTACACCTTC.

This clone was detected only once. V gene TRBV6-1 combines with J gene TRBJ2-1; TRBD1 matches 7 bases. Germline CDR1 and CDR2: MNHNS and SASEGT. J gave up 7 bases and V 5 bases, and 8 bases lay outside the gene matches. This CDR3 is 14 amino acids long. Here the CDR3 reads CASSLRQGRNEQFF. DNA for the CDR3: TGTGCCAGCAGTCTCAGACAGGGAAGGAATGAGCAGTTCTTC.

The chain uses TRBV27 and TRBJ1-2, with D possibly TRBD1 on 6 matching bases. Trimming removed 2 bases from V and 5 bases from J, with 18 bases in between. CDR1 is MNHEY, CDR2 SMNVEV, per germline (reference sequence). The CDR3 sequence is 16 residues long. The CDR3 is CASSLKPTGTVYGYTF. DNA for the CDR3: TGTGCCAGCAGTTTAAAGCCCACAGGGACGGTATATGGCTACACCTTC.

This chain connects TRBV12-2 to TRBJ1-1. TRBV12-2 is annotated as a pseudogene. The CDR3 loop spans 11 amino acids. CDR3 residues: CASRPDTEAFF. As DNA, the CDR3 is TGTGCAAGTCGCCCGGACACTGAAGCTTTCTTT.

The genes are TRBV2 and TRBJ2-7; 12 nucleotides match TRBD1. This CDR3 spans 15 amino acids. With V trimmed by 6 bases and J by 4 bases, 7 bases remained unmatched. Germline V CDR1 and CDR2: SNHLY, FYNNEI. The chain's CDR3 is CASSDGTGGSYEQYF. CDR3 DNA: TGTGCCAGCAGCGATGGGACAGGGGGCTCGTACGAGCAGTACTTC.

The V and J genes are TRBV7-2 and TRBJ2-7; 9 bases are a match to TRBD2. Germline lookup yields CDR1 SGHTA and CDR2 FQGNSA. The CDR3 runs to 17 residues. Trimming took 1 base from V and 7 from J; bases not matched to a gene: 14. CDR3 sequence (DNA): TGTGCCAGCAGCTTAGGTGGTAGCGGGGGTCCCCAGAGGGAGCAGTACTTC. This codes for CASSLGGSGGPQREQYF.

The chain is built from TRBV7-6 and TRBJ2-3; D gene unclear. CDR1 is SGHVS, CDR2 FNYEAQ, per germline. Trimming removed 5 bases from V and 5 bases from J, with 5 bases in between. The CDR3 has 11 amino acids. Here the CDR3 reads CASSNGDTQYF. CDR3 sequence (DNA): TGTGCCAGCAGCAACGGAGATACGCAGTATTTT. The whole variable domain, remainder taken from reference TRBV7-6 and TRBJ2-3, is GAGVSQSPRYKVTKRGQDVALRCDPISGHVSLYWYRQALGQGPEFLTYFNYEAQQDKSGLPNDRFSAERPEGSISTLTIQRTEQRDSAMYRCASSNGDTQYFGPGTRLTVL.

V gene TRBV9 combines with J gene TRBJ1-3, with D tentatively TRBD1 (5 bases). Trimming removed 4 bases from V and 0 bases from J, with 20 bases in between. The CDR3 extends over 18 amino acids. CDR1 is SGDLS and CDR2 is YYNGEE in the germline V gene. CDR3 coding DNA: TGTGCCAGCAGCCCCCAGAGGCGGGGGACCCACTCTGGAAACACCATATATTTT. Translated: CASSPQRRGTHSGNTIYF.

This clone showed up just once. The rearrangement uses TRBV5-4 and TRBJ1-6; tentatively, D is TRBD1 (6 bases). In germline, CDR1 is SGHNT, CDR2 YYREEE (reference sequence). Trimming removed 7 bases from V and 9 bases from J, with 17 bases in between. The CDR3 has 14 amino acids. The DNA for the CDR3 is TGTGCCAGCGGCTCGGGGGGGCTTAGTTCACCCCTCCACTTT. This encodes CASGSGGLSSPLHF.